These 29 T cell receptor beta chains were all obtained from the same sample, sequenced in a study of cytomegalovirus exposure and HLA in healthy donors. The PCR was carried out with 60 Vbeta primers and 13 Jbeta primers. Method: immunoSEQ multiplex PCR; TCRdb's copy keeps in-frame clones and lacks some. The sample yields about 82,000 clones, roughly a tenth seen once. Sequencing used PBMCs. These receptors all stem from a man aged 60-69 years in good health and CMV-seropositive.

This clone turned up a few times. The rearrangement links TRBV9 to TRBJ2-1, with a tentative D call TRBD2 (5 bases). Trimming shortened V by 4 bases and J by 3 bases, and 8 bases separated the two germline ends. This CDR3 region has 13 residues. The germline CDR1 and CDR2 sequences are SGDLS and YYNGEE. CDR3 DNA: TGTGCCAGCAGCACCACTAGCTACAATGAGCAGTTCTTC. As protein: CASSTTSYNEQFF.

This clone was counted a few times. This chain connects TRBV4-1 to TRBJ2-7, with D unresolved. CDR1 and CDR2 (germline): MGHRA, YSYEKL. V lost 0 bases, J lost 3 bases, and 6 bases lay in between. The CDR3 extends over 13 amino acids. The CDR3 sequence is CASSQETNYEQYF. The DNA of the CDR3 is TGCGCCAGCAGCCAAGAGACAAACTACGAGCAGTACTTC.

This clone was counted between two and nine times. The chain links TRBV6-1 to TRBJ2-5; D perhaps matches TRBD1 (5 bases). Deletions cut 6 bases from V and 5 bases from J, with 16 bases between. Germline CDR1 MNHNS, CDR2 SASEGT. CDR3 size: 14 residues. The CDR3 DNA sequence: TGTGCCAGCAGGTTCTCAGGGCTGGGGGAGACCCAGTACTTC. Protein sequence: CASRFSGLGETQYF.

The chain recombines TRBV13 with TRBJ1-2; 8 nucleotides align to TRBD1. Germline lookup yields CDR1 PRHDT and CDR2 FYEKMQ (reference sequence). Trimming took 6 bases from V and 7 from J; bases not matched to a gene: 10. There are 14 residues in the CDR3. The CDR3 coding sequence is TGTGCCAGCAGTCCATCAGGGGGCGCGGGTGGCTACACCTTC. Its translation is CASSPSGGAGGYTF.

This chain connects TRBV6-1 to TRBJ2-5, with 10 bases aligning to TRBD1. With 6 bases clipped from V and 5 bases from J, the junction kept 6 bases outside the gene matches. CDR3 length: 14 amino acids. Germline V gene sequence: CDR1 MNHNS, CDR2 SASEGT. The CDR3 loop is CASSRDRGWETQYF. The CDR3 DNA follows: TGTGCCAGCAGCAGGGACAGGGGTTGGGAGACCCAGTACTTC.

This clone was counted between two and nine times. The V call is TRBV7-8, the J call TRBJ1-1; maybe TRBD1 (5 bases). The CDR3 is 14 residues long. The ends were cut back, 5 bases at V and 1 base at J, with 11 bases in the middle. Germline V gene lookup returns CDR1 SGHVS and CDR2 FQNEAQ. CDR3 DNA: TGTGCCAGCAGCCTCGGACACGCGAACACTGAAGCTTTCTTT. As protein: CASSLGHANTEAFF.

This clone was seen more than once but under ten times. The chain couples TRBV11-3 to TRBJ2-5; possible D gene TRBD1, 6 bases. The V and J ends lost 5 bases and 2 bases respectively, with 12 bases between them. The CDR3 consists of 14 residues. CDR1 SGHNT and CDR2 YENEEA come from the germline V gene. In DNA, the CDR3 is TGTGCCAGCAGCCGGGGACAACCACAAGAGACCCAGTACTTC. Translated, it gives CASSRGQPQETQYF.

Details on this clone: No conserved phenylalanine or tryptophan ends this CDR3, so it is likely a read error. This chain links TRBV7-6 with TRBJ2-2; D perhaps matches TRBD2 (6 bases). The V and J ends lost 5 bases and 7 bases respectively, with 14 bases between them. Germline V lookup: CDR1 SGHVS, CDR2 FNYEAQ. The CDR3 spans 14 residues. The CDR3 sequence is CASSPLGGSGELFV. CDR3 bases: TGTGCCAGCAGCCCGTTGGGGGGAAGCGGGGAGCTGTTTGTT.

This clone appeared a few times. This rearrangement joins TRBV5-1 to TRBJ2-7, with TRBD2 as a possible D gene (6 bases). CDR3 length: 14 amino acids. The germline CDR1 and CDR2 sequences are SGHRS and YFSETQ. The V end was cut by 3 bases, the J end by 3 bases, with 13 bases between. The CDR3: CASSSLEGGYEQYF. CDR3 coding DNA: TGCGCCAGCAGCTCACTGGAGGGAGGCTACGAGCAGTACTTC.

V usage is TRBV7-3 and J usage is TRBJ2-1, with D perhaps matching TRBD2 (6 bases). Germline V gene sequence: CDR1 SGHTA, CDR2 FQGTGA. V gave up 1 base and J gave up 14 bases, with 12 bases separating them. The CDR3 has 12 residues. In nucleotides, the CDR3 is TGTGCCAGCAGCTTAATGGGGGAGGAGAAGTTCTTC. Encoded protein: CASSLMGEEKFF.

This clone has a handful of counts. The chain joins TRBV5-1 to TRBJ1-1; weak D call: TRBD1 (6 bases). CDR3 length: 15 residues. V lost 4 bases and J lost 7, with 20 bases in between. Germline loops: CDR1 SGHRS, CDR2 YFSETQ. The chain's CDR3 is CASSPLQGGFVEAFF. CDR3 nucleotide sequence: TGCGCCAGCAGCCCCCTACAGGGCGGATTCGTTGAAGCTTTCTTT.

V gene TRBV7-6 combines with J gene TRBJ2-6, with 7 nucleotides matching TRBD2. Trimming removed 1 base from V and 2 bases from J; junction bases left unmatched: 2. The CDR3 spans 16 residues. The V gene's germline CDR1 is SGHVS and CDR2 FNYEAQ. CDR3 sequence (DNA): TGTGCCAGCAGCTTAGGGGCGGGGGCTGGGGCCAACGTCCTGACTTTC. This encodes CASSLGAGAGANVLTF. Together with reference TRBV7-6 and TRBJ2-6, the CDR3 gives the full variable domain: GAGVSQSPRYKVTKRGQDVALRCDPISGHVSLYWYRQALGQGPEFLTYFNYEAQQDKSGLPNDRFSAERPEGSISTLTIQRTEQRDSAMYRCASSLGAGAGANVLTFGAGSRLTVL.

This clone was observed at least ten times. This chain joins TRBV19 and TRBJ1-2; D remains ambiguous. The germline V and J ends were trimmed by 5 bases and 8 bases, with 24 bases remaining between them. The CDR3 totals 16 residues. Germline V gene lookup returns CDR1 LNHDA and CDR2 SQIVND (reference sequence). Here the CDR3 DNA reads TGTGCCAGTAGTTCGTATATTGACCTAGTCTTTAAGGGCTACACCTTC. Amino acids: CASSSYIDLVFKGYTF.

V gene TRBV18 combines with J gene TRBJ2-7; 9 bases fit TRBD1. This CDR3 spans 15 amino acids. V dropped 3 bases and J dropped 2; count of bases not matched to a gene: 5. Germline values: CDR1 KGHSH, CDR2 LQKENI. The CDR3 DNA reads TGTGCCAGCTCACCGGCCGGGACAGGGACCTACGAGCAGTACTTC. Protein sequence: CASSPAGTGTYEQYF.

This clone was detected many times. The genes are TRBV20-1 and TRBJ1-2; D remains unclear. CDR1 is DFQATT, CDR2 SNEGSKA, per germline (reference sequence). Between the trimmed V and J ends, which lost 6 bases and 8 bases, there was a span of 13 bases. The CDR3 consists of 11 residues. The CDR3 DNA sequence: TGCAGTGCCCCGGGATTTGGAGGCTACACCTTC. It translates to CSAPGFGGYTF.

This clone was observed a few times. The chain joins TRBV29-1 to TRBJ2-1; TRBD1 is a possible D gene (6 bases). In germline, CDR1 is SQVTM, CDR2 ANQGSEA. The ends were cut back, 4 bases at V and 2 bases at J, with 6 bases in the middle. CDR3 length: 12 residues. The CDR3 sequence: CSVGQAYNEQFF. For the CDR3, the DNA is TGCAGCGTTGGACAGGCCTACAATGAGCAGTTCTTC.

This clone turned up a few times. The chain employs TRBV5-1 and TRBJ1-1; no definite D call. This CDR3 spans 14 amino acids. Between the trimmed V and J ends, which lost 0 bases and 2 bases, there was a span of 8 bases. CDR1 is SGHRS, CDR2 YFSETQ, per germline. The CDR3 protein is CASSLVASNTEAFF. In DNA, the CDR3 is TGCGCCAGCAGCTTGGTTGCCAGTAACACTGAAGCTTTCTTT.

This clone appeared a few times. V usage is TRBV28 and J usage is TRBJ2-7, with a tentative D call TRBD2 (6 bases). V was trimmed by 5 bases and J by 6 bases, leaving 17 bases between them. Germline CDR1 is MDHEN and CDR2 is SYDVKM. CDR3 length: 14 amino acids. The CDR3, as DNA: TGTGCCAGCAGTACTGATGGAGGGCGGGTCGAGCAGTACTTC. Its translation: CASSTDGGRVEQYF.

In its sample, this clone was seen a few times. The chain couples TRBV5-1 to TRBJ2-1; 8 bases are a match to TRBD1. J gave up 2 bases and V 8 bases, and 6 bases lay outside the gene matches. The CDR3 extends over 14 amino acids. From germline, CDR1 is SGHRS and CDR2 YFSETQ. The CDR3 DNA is TGCGCCAGTAGGGACAGGTGGACCTACAATGAGCAGTTCTTC. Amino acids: CASRDRWTYNEQFF.

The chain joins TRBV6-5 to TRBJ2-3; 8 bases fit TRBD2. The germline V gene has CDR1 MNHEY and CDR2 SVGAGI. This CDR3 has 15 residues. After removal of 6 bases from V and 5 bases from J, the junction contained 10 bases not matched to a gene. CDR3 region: CASSPIGGGLDTQYF. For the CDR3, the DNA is TGTGCCAGCAGCCCAATCGGGGGGGGCCTAGATACGCAGTATTTT.

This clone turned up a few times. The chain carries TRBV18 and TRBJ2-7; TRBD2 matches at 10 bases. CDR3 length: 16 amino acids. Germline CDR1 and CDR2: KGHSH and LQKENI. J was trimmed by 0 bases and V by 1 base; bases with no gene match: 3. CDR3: CASSPRASGSSYEQYF. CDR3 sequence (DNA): TGTGCCAGCTCACCACGAGCTAGCGGGAGCTCCTACGAGCAGTACTTC.

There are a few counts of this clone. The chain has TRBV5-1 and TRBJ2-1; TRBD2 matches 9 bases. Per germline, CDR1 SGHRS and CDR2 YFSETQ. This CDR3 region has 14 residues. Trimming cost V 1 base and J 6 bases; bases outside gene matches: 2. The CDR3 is CASSLSGRINEQFF. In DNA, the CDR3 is TGCGCCAGCAGCTTGAGCGGGAGGATCAATGAGCAGTTCTTC.

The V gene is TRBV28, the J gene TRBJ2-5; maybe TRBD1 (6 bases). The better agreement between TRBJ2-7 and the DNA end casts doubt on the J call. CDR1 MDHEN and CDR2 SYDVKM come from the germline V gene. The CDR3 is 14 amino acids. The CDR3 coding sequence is TGTGCCAGTCTTACCCACAGGGTGTCCTACGAGCAGTACTTC. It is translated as CASLTHRVSYEQYF.

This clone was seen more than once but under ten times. Here the CDR3 DNA reads TGTGCCAGCACCGACGGGGGGCCTGGACGGTACGAGCAGTACTTC. Amino acid sequence: CASTDGGPGRYEQYF. The rearrangement links TRBV6-5 to TRBJ2-7; a possible D gene is TRBD2 (7 bases). Germline values: CDR1 MNHEY, CDR2 SVGAGI. The CDR3 sequence is 15 residues long. Trimming pared 7 bases from V and 4 bases from J, leaving 20 bases between.

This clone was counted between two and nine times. The CDR3 DNA reads as TGTGCCAGCACTCGGACAGGGCTGAACACTGAAGCTTTCTTT. It encodes CASTRTGLNTEAFF. The chain carries TRBV6-1 and TRBJ1-1; TRBD1 agrees at 8 bases. The CDR3 is 14 amino acids. Germline CDR1 reads MNHNS; CDR2 reads SASEGT. V was clipped by 7 bases and J by 0 bases; unmatched bases: 4.

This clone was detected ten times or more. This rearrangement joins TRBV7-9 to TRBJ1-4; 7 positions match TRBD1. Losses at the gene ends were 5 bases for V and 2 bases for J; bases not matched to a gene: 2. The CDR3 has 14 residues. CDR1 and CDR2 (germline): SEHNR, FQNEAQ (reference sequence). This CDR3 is CASSATGTNEKLFF. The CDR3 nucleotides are TGTGCCAGCAGCGCGACAGGGACTAATGAAAAACTGTTTTTT. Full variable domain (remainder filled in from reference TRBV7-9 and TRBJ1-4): DTGVSQNPRHKITKRGQNVTFRCDPISEHNRLYWYRQTLGQGPEFLTYFQNEAQLEKSRLLSDRFSAERPKGSFSTLEIQRTEQGDSAMYLCASSATGTNEKLFFGSGTQLSVL.

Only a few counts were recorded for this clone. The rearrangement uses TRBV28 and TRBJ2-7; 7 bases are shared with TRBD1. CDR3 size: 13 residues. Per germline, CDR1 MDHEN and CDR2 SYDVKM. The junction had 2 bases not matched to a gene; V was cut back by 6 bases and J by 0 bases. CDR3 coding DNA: TGTGCCAGCAGCACAGGGGCCTCCTACGAGCAGTACTTC. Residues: CASSTGASYEQYF.

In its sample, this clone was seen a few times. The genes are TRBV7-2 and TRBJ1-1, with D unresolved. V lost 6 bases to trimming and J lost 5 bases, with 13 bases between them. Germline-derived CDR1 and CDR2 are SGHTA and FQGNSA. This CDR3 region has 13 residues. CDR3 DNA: TGTGCCAGCAGGCATCTCTTTCTAACTGAAGCTTTCTTT. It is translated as CASRHLFLTEAFF.

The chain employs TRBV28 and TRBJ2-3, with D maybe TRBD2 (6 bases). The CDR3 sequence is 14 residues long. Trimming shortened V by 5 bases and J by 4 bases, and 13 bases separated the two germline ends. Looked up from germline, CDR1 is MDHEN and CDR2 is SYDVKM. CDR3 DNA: TGTGCCAGCAGTCGGGGGTATAAGTCAGATACGCAGTATTTT. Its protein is CASSRGYKSDTQYF.